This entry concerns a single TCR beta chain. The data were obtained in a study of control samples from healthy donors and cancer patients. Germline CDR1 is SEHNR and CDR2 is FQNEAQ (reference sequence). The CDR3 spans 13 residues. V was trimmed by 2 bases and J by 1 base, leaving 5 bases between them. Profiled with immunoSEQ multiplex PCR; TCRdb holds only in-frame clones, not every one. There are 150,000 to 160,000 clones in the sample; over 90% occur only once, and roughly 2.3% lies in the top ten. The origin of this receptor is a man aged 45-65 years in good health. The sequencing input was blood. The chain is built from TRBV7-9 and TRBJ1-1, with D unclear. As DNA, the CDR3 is TGTGCCAGCAGCTTATTAGCGAACACTGAAGCTTTCTTT. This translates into CASSLLANTEAFF.